Below, 32 T cell receptor beta chains from the same sample are listed, as sequenced in a study of blood T cell repertoires in COVID-19. Sequencing used immunoSEQ multiplex PCR; TCRdb keeps in-frame clones, though not all of them. In the table there are under 350,000 clones, roughly nine tenths of which are singletons. Sequenced sample: PBMCs or T cells enriched from blood (not recorded which). The receptors shown here come from a woman between 18 and 29 years old who had recovered from COVID-19.

The V gene is TRBV15, the J gene TRBJ2-7, with 8 bases matching TRBD2. Germline trimming cut 3 bases from V and 2 bases from J; bases unmatched to any gene: 9. The CDR3 sequence is 16 residues long. Germline CDR1 reads LNHNV; CDR2 reads YYDKDF (reference sequence). The CDR3 DNA reads as TGTGCCACCAGCAGGGGCGGGGGGTTGTTCCCCTACGAGCAGTACTTC. This codes for CATSRGGGLFPYEQYF.

J is TRBJ1-2 and V is TRBV12-5; 8 bases fit TRBD1. This CDR3 spans 15 amino acids. From germline, CDR1 is LGHNT and CDR2 FRNRAP. V lost 3 bases and J lost 5; bases outside the gene matches: 8. The CDR3 coding sequence is TGTGCTAGTGGTTTTTCTATCGGACAGGGATATGGCTACACCTTC. This sequence encodes CASGFSIGQGYGYTF. The whole variable domain, filled in from reference TRBV12-5 and TRBJ1-2, reads DARVTQTPRHKVTEMGQEVTMRCQPILGHNTVFWYRQTMMQGLELLAYFRNRAPLDDSGMPKDRFSAEMPDATLATLKIQPSEPRDSAVYFCASGFSIGQGYGYTFGSGTRLTVV.

The V gene is TRBV3-1 (or the pseudogene TRBV3-2), the J gene TRBJ2-7; 15 bases match TRBD2. The junction had 3 bases not matched to a gene; V was cut back by 3 bases and J by 0 bases. This CDR3 comprises 17 residues. From germline, CDR1 is LGHDT and CDR2 YNNKEL (reference sequence). CDR3 sequence reads: CASSHGLAGGPSYEQYF. The CDR3 DNA is TGTGCCAGCAGCCACGGACTAGCGGGAGGGCCCTCCTACGAGCAGTACTTC.

A single count supports this clone. The chain carries TRBV5-4 and TRBJ2-1; TRBD1 matches at 9 bases. The trim removed 3 bases at V and 4 bases at J, leaving 2 bases unmatched. The length of the CDR3 is 14 residues. Germline CDR1 is SGHNT and CDR2 is YYREEE (reference sequence). Here the CDR3 DNA reads TGTGCCAGCAGCTCCGGGACAGGGTACAATGAGCAGTTCTTC. This translates into CASSSGTGYNEQFF.

The chain recombines TRBV7-3 with TRBJ2-1, with TRBD2 matching over 11 bases. CDR1 and CDR2 (germline): SGHTA, FQGTGA. The CDR3 is made up of 16 amino acids. The J segment lost 1 base and the V segment lost 5 bases, leaving 4 bases of the junction unmatched. Here the CDR3 DNA reads TGTGCCAGCAGCCTTAGCGGGAGGGGGTCCTACAATGAGCAGTTCTTC. It translates to CASSLSGRGSYNEQFF. Full variable domain (outside the CDR3, taken from reference TRBV7-3 and TRBJ2-1): GAGVSQTPSNKVTEKGKYVELRCDPISGHTALYWYRQSLGQGPEFLIYFQGTGAADDSGLPNDRFFAVRPEGSVSTLKIQRTERGDSAVYLCASSLSGRGSYNEQFFGPGTRLTVL.

V gene TRBV10-3 combines with J gene TRBJ2-5; 7 bases are shared with TRBD1. The V gene end was trimmed by 10 bases and the J gene end by 3 bases; junction bases not matched to a gene: 11. Germline V gene lookup returns CDR1 ENHRY and CDR2 SYGVKD. The CDR3 contains 14 residues. The CDR3 sequence is CATYDTGAKETQYF. The CDR3 DNA follows: TGTGCCACCTATGATACAGGGGCTAAAGAGACCCAGTACTTC.

The chain recombines TRBV27 with TRBJ2-7; perhaps TRBD2 as D (5 bases). V lost 5 bases to trimming and J lost 1 base, with 12 bases between them. The CDR3 sequence is 14 residues long. Germline CDR1 is MNHEY and CDR2 is SMNVEV (reference sequence). CDR3 DNA sequence: TGTGCCAGCAGTATCGGACTTGATTCCTACGAGCAGTACTTC. Protein product: CASSIGLDSYEQYF.

The chain joins TRBV28 to TRBJ1-1, with D perhaps TRBD1 (5 bases). Germline V lookup: CDR1 MDHEN, CDR2 SYDVKM. This CDR3 contains 12 residues. V dropped 4 bases and J dropped 3 bases, with 6 bases sitting between them. CDR3 loop: CASSSGDTEAFF. In nucleotides, the CDR3 is TGTGCCAGCAGTTCGGGGGACACTGAAGCTTTCTTT.

The gene calls are TRBV5-1 and TRBJ1-4, with 10 bases matching TRBD1. The CDR3 contains 16 residues. The germline V gene encodes CDR1 SGHRS and CDR2 YFSETQ. The V segment lost 4 bases and the J segment 6 bases; nucleotides outside the gene matches: 9. CDR3 in amino acids: CASSNRDRGGYEKLFF. The CDR3 DNA reads TGCGCCAGCAGCAACCGGGACAGGGGCGGGTATGAAAAACTGTTTTTT.

The chain employs TRBV19 and TRBJ1-2, with D perhaps matching TRBD1 (5 bases). V was pared by 2 bases and J by 5 bases, with 27 bases between. Per the germline V gene, CDR1 is LNHDA and CDR2 is SQIVND (reference sequence). CDR3 length: 19 residues. The CDR3: CASSIKMGLGRSGGYGYTF. The CDR3 bases are TGTGCCAGTAGTATAAAGATGGGACTGGGACGGTCCGGGGGATATGGCTACACCTTC.

The chain joins TRBV7-2 to TRBJ1-5; D perhaps matches TRBD1 (6 bases). The CDR3 covers 15 residues. Per the germline V gene, CDR1 is SGHTA and CDR2 is FQGNSA. V was shortened by 1 base and J by 4 bases, with 11 bases between the two germline ends. In nucleotides, the CDR3 is TGTGCCAGCAGCTTAGAGAACAGGGAGAATCAGCCCCAGCATTTT. It yields the protein CASSLENRENQPQHF.

The chain combines TRBV19 with TRBJ2-7; 8 nucleotides agree with TRBD1. CDR3 length: 17 amino acids. Germline lookup yields CDR1 LNHDA and CDR2 SQIVND (reference sequence). Trimming at V came to 3 bases and at J to 2 bases, leaving 12 bases not matched to a gene. Here the CDR3 DNA reads TGTGCCAGTAGTATGAGAAAATGGACAGGGATTCCCTACGAGCAGTACTTC. Amino acids: CASSMRKWTGIPYEQYF.

This rearrangement joins TRBV14 to TRBJ2-3, with unresolved D. With 4 bases removed from V and 4 bases from J, the gap between germline ends came to 12 bases. From germline, CDR1 is SGHDN and CDR2 FVKESK. The CDR3 sequence is 14 residues long. The CDR3 here is CASSPPHWPDTQYF. The CDR3 DNA follows: TGTGCCAGCAGCCCGCCTCATTGGCCAGATACGCAGTATTTT.

This sequence joins TRBV3-1 (or the pseudogene TRBV3-2) and TRBJ2-2; weak D call: TRBD2 (5 bases). V was shortened by 0 bases and J by 3 bases, with 20 bases between the two germline ends. There are 19 residues in the CDR3. Germline lookup yields CDR1 LGHDT and CDR2 YNNKEL (reference sequence). The CDR3 loop reads CASSQEMSIVGRDTGELFF. The CDR3 nucleotides are TGTGCCAGCAGCCAAGAGATGAGTATTGTGGGGAGAGACACCGGGGAGCTGTTTTTT.

The chain employs TRBV6-1 and TRBJ1-5; perhaps TRBD1 as D (6 bases). CDR3 size: 13 residues. Germline V gene sequence: CDR1 MNHNS, CDR2 SASEGT. The V end was cut by 2 bases, the J end by 7 bases, with 9 bases between. The CDR3: CASSEQGKQPQHF. For the CDR3, the DNA is TGTGCCAGCAGTGAACAGGGGAAACAGCCCCAGCATTTT.

The genes are TRBV25-1 and TRBJ1-5, with D perhaps TRBD1 (6 bases). The CDR3 spans 14 residues. V shed 4 bases and J shed 5 bases, with 12 bases lying between them. Germline V gene data show CDR1 as MGHDK and CDR2 as SYGVNS. The CDR3 sequence: CASSGSAGDQPQHF. The CDR3 DNA sequence: TGTGCCAGCAGTGGGAGTGCAGGGGATCAGCCCCAGCATTTT.

V and J are TRBV5-1 and TRBJ1-1; TRBD1 aligns across 12 bases. The CDR3 is 19 amino acids. Germline CDR1 reads SGHRS; CDR2 reads YFSETQ. After removal of 4 bases from V and 1 base from J, the junction contained 14 bases not matched to a gene. CDR3 residues: CASSHLLRDRGRKNTEAFF. The CDR3 bases are TGCGCCAGCAGCCACCTCCTCCGGGACAGGGGGCGAAAGAACACTGAAGCTTTCTTT.

The gene calls are TRBV27 and TRBJ1-2, with 8 bases identical to TRBD1. This CDR3 has 14 amino acids. Looked up from germline, CDR1 is MNHEY and CDR2 is SMNVEV (reference sequence). The V segment lost 0 bases and the J segment 7 bases; nucleotides outside the gene matches: 4. The CDR3 region is CASSLSDRVGGYTF. CDR3 DNA: TGTGCCAGCAGTTTATCGGACAGGGTCGGTGGCTACACCTTC.

The J gene is TRBJ2-7, the V gene TRBV27, with 8 bases fitting TRBD1. Per germline, CDR1 MNHEY and CDR2 SMNVEV (reference sequence). V lost 5 bases to trimming and J lost 4 bases; unmatched junction nucleotides: 10. The CDR3 consists of 15 residues. CDR3 DNA sequence: TGTGCCAGCAGTCGAAAGTCAGGGGGCTCGTACGAGCAGTACTTC. It yields the protein CASSRKSGGSYEQYF.

This chain joins TRBV6-1 and TRBJ2-1, with 14 bases that match TRBD2. V trimming: 4 bases; J trimming: 2 bases; junction bases outside the gene matches: 4. Looked up from germline, CDR1 is MNHNS and CDR2 is SASEGT. The CDR3 extends over 17 amino acids. This chain's CDR3 is CASSVGTSGGTYNEQFF. The CDR3 DNA reads TGTGCCAGCAGTGTAGGGACTAGCGGGGGTACCTACAATGAGCAGTTCTTC.

This clone came up a few times. V is TRBV24-1 and J is TRBJ1-5; the D is unclear. Germline V gives CDR1 KGHDR, CDR2 SFDVKD. Trimming removed 7 bases from V and 0 bases from J, with 18 bases in between. The CDR3 runs to 17 residues. The CDR3 DNA follows: TGTGCCACCAGGGGGAGAGCACGGACCTATAGCAATCAGCCCCAGCATTTT. Amino acid sequence: CATRGRARTYSNQPQHF.

This chain uses TRBV5-4 with TRBJ1-2; unclear D gene. Germline V lookup: CDR1 SGHNT, CDR2 YYREEE (reference sequence). The V gene lost 7 bases and the J gene lost 0 bases, with 19 bases spanning the gap. This CDR3 contains 16 residues. CDR3 residues: CASRLGVGYTNYGYTF. The CDR3 DNA follows: TGTGCCAGCCGACTGGGAGTGGGGTACACTAACTATGGCTACACCTTC.

This chain joins TRBV7-8 and TRBJ2-5; maybe TRBD2 (6 bases). Trimming took 5 bases from V and 4 from J, leaving 20 bases between them. The CDR3 has 16 amino acids. Per germline, CDR1 SGHVS and CDR2 FQNEAQ. CDR3 residues: CASSPPWRVGRETQYF. The CDR3, as DNA: TGTGCCAGCAGCCCCCCGTGGAGGGTGGGCCGAGAGACCCAGTACTTC.

This chain connects TRBV4-3 to TRBJ2-1, with 9 bases matching TRBD2. This CDR3 has 20 amino acids. Germline lookup yields CDR1 LGHNA and CDR2 YSLEER. The V segment lost 0 bases and the J segment 3 bases; nucleotides outside the gene matches: 15. In DNA, the CDR3 is TGCGCCAGCAGCCAAGAATCCTTAAGGTGGGGGACTAGCTACTACAATGAGCAGTTCTTC. Residues: CASSQESLRWGTSYYNEQFF.

The chain combines TRBV4-3 with TRBJ1-1; D perhaps matches TRBD1 (6 bases). Germline V lookup: CDR1 LGHNA, CDR2 YSLEER. Trimming removed 0 bases at V and 9 bases at J, with 17 bases between. The CDR3 length is 15 residues. The CDR3 sequence: CASSQDLGAERQAFF. In DNA, the CDR3 is TGCGCCAGCAGCCAAGATTTGGGGGCGGAGAGACAAGCTTTCTTT.

The chain has TRBV7-8 and TRBJ1-2, with D perhaps TRBD1 (6 bases). The germline V gene has CDR1 SGHVS and CDR2 FQNEAQ. The CDR3 contains 13 residues. V gave up 5 bases and J gave up 4 bases, with 11 bases separating them. CDR3 nucleotide sequence: TGTGCCAGCAGCGATCAGGGGTTCTATGGCTACACCTTC. As protein: CASSDQGFYGYTF.

The chain links TRBV27 to TRBJ2-6; D is uncertain. V was shortened by 3 bases and J by 4 bases, with 10 bases between the two germline ends. The germline V gene has CDR1 MNHEY and CDR2 SMNVEV (reference sequence). The CDR3 runs to 15 residues. The CDR3 loop reads CASSFWHPGANVLTF. The CDR3 DNA reads as TGTGCCAGCAGTTTTTGGCACCCAGGGGCCAACGTCCTGACTTTC.

The chain has TRBV30 and TRBJ1-1, with TRBD1 matching over 7 bases. Germline V gene sequence: CDR1 GTSNPN, CDR2 SVGIG (reference sequence). The junction had 10 bases not matched to a gene; V was cut back by 3 bases and J by 0 bases. The CDR3 spans 16 residues. CDR3 in DNA: TGTGCCTGGAGCAGGGGGACGATTGGCGTGAACACTGAAGCTTTCTTT. Amino acids: CAWSRGTIGVNTEAFF. Full variable domain (rest looked up from reference TRBV30 and TRBJ1-1): SQTIHQWPATLVQPVGSPLSLECTVEGTSNPNLYWYRQAAGRGLQLLFYSVGIGQISSEVPQNLSASRPQDRQFILSSKKLLLSDSGFYLCAWSRGTIGVNTEAFFGQGTRLTVV.

The chain couples TRBV7-2 to TRBJ1-2; D not resolved. The CDR3 covers 14 residues. Germline loops: CDR1 SGHTA, CDR2 FQGNSA. Trimming cost V 0 bases and J 4 bases, with 9 bases left between them. CDR3 protein: CASSLAPRIYGYTF. The DNA of the CDR3 is TGTGCCAGCAGCTTAGCGCCCAGGATCTATGGCTACACCTTC.

The V and J genes are TRBV18 and TRBJ2-7; D might be TRBD2 (6 bases). Germline V CDR1 and CDR2: KGHSH, LQKENI. The V and J ends lost 0 bases and 0 bases respectively, with 9 bases between them. CDR3 length: 15 residues. CDR3 nucleotides: TGTGCCAGCTCACCACCGCTCGGGAGCTCCTACGAGCAGTACTTC. Translating gives CASSPPLGSSYEQYF. Filled out from reference TRBV18 and TRBJ2-7, the complete variable domain reads NAGVMQNPRHLVRRRGQEARLRCSPMKGHSHVYWYRQLPEEGLKFMVYLQKENIIDESGMPKERFSAEFPKEGPSILRIQQVVRGDSAAYFCASSPPLGSSYEQYFGPGTRLTVT.

This sequence joins TRBV5-4 and TRBJ2-1; 10 bases are a match to TRBD2. CDR3 length equals 15 residues. V lost 4 bases, J lost 6 bases, and 7 bases stayed unmatched. CDR1 SGHNT and CDR2 YYREEE come from the germline V gene (reference sequence). In DNA form, the CDR3 reads TGTGCCAGCAGCCCGGGACTAGCGCCGGGCAATGAGCAGTTCTTC. Its translation is CASSPGLAPGNEQFF. The full variable domain, in which reference TRBV5-4 and TRBJ2-1 provide the parts outside the CDR3, is ETGVTQSPTHLIKTRGQQVTLRCSSQSGHNTVSWYQQALGQGPQFIFQYYREEENGRGNFPPRFSGLQFPNYSSELNVNALELDDSALYLCASSPGLAPGNEQFFGPGTRLTVL.

The chain employs TRBV18 and TRBJ1-4, with TRBD1 as a possible D gene (5 bases). V was pared by 4 bases and J by 1 base, with 13 bases between. The CDR3 length is 16 residues. CDR1 KGHSH and CDR2 LQKENI come from the germline V gene. The CDR3 DNA is TGTGCCAGCTCACACCAGGCCAGGGAAACTAATGAAAAACTGTTTTTT. Protein: CASSHQARETNEKLFF. The entire variable domain, with the rest obtained from reference TRBV18 and TRBJ1-4, is as follows: NAGVMQNPRHLVRRRGQEARLRCSPMKGHSHVYWYRQLPEEGLKFMVYLQKENIIDESGMPKERFSAEFPKEGPSILRIQQVVRGDSAAYFCASSHQARETNEKLFFGSGTQLSVL.